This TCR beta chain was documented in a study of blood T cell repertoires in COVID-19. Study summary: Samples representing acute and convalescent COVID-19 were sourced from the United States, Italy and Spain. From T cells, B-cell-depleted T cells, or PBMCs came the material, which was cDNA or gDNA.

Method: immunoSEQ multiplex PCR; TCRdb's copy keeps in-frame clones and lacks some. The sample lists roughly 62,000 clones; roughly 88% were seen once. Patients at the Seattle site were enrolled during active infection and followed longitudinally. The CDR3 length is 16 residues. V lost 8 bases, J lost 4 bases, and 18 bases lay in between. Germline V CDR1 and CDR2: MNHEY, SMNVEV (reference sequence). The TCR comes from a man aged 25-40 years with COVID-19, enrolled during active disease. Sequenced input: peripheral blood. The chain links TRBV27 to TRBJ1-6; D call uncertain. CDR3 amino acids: CASRLRPAAYNSPLHF. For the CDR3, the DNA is TGTGCCAGCCGCTTAAGGCCTGCAGCGTATAATTCACCCCTCCACTTT.